The 30 T cell receptor beta chains listed next were all sequenced from one sample in a study of radiotherapy plus CTLA-4 blockade in lung cancer. Assay: immunoSEQ multiplex PCR; the TCRdb copy retains only in-frame clones and omits some. The sample has 75,000 to 80,000 clones, around nine tenths seen once. The specimen comprised peripheral blood, sampled from a patient treated with radiotherapy plus ipilimumab. These receptors all come from a human donor with non-small cell lung cancer who had stable disease on radiotherapy plus ipilimumab.

This rearrangement joins TRBV7-2 to TRBJ1-2, with D perhaps TRBD1 (5 bases). The CDR3 contains 14 residues. V dropped 1 base and J dropped 4 bases, with 10 bases sitting between them. Germline-derived CDR1 and CDR2 are SGHTA and FQGNSA. The DNA of the CDR3 is TGTGCCAGCAGCTTAGAAGGGGTAATCTATGGCTACACCTTC. Protein product: CASSLEGVIYGYTF.

The gene calls are TRBV7-9 and TRBJ2-2, with D possibly being TRBD1 or TRBD2 (5 bases each). The V end was cut by 5 bases, the J end by 3 bases, with 13 bases between. The CDR3 is made up of 15 amino acids. The germline V gene encodes CDR1 SEHNR and CDR2 FQNEAQ (reference sequence). The CDR3 region has the DNA TGTGCCAGCAGCCCGACTCGAGGGGACACCGGGGAGCTGTTTTTT. Translated: CASSPTRGDTGELFF.

This clone occurred once. The J gene is TRBJ1-1, the V gene TRBV10-1; a weak D match, TRBD1 (5 bases). Germline V lookup: CDR1 WNHNN, CDR2 SYGVQD (reference sequence). CDR3 length equals 13 residues. V was shortened by 6 bases and J by 4 bases, with 12 bases between the two germline ends. In DNA form, the CDR3 reads TGCGCCAGCAGGGCAGGGTGGGGCACTGAAGCTTTCTTT. Its protein product is CASRAGWGTEAFF.

V is TRBV5-1 and J is TRBJ2-3, with 11 bases aligning to TRBD2. Trimming removed 7 bases from V and 5 bases from J; junction bases left unmatched: 12. The CDR3 is 16 residues long. Germline CDR1 SGHRS, CDR2 YFSETQ. CDR3 nucleotide sequence: TGCGCCAGCCGGGAGGGTAGCGGGAGGGCCCGAGATACGCAGTATTTT. As protein: CASREGSGRARDTQYF.

This clone was recorded only once. The genes are TRBV5-1 and TRBJ2-5, with a possible D match to TRBD1 (5 bases). The V end was cut by 0 bases, the J end by 0 bases, with 9 bases between. This CDR3 contains 15 residues. The germline V gene has CDR1 SGHRS and CDR2 YFSETQ. CDR3 in amino acids: CASSLGARDQETQYF. CDR3 DNA: TGCGCCAGCAGCTTGGGGGCCAGGGACCAAGAGACCCAGTACTTC.

The V and J genes are TRBV5-1 and TRBJ1-2; the match to TRBD1 covers 11 bases. CDR3 length: 16 amino acids. Trimming cost V 4 bases and J 2 bases; bases outside gene matches: 7. Germline CDR1 reads SGHRS; CDR2 reads YFSETQ. CDR3 bases: TGCGCCAGCAGCCCCGGACAGGGGGCAGGCAACTATGGCTACACCTTC. Translation: CASSPGQGAGNYGYTF.

The chain carries TRBV5-1 and TRBJ2-7; 7 bases are shared with TRBD1. V shed 2 bases and J 4 bases; nucleotides not matched to a gene: 6. CDR3 size: 14 residues. Per germline, CDR1 SGHRS and CDR2 YFSETQ. The CDR3 DNA is TGCGCCAGCAGCTTTCCCGGGACAGCGTACGAGCAGTACTTC. It yields the protein CASSFPGTAYEQYF.

V gene TRBV10-3 combines with J gene TRBJ2-3, with D maybe TRBD2 (6 bases). Germline loops: CDR1 ENHRY, CDR2 SYGVKD. V was trimmed by 2 bases and J by 3 bases, leaving 9 bases between them. CDR3 length: 14 amino acids. The CDR3 loop is CAISEALATDTQYF. In DNA form, the CDR3 reads TGTGCCATCAGTGAGGCGCTAGCGACAGATACGCAGTATTTT.

The chain carries TRBV4-1 and TRBJ2-7, with a tentative D call TRBD1 (6 bases). The CDR3 contains 16 residues. V lost 7 bases and J lost 4, with 23 bases in between. Per germline, CDR1 MGHRA and CDR2 YSYEKL. CDR3 residues: CASTDTYTGINYEQYF. CDR3 bases: TGCGCCAGCACCGATACCTACACAGGGATCAATTACGAGCAGTACTTC.

The gene calls are TRBV2 and TRBJ2-5; TRBD1 matches at 10 bases. Germline loops: CDR1 SNHLY, CDR2 FYNNEI. This CDR3 has 17 residues. The V segment lost 6 bases and the J segment 7 bases; nucleotides outside the gene matches: 17. CDR3 bases: TGTGCCAGCAGGCGGCGGGATCCCGGGACAGGGGTCGGGACCCAGTACTTC. The encoded protein is CASRRRDPGTGVGTQYF.

V usage is TRBV6-5 and J usage is TRBJ1-2; D remains unclear. Germline assignment: CDR1 MNHEY and CDR2 SVGAGI. This CDR3 is 11 amino acids long. V lost 11 bases and J 1 base, leaving 8 bases between the germline ends. The CDR3 coding sequence is TGTGCCGTTCGAGTTAACTATGGCTACACCTTC. This codes for CAVRVNYGYTF.

CDR3 region: CATSRTDSRGIQYF. The DNA of the CDR3 is TGTGCCACCAGCAGAACAGATTCCAGAGGAATTCAGTACTTC. The chain has TRBV15 and TRBJ2-4; no reliable D call. V lost 2 bases to trimming and J lost 10 bases, with 15 bases between them. CDR1 and CDR2 (germline): LNHNV, YYDKDF (reference sequence). The CDR3 totals 14 residues. Complete variable domain (other parts from reference TRBV15 and TRBJ2-4): DAMVIQNPRYQVTQFGKPVTLSCSQTLNHNVMYWYQQKSSQAPKLLFHYYDKDFNNEADTPDNFQSRRPNTSFCFLDIRSPGLGDTAMYLCATSRTDSRGIQYFGAGTRLSVL.

The chain uses TRBV27 and TRBJ1-5, with 9 bases lining up with TRBD1. This CDR3 region has 16 residues. V trimming: 4 bases; J trimming: 4 bases; junction bases outside the gene matches: 8. Germline loops: CDR1 MNHEY, CDR2 SMNVEV (reference sequence). The CDR3 nucleotides are TGTGCCAGCAGTTCCCTCCGGACAGGGGAAAATCAGCCCCAGCATTTT. As protein: CASSSLRTGENQPQHF.

The chain employs TRBV30 and TRBJ1-4; D is ambiguous. The V end lost 2 bases, the J end lost 10 bases, and 23 bases lay between the germline ends. The CDR3 has 16 residues. Per the germline V gene, CDR1 is GTSNPN and CDR2 is SVGIG (reference sequence). The CDR3 nucleotides are TGTGCCTGGAGTTCACTACTACCAGAGGCGGGCGGAAAACTGTTTTTT. Its protein is CAWSSLLPEAGGKLFF.

The chain recombines TRBV7-3 with TRBJ1-1; the match to TRBD1 covers 8 bases. The CDR3 loop spans 15 amino acids. The trim removed 1 base at V and 4 bases at J, leaving 5 bases unmatched. Per germline, CDR1 SGHTA and CDR2 FQGTGA. The CDR3 bases are TGTGCCAGCAGCTTAAGTGGACAGGGAATCACTGAAGCTTTCTTT. This translates into CASSLSGQGITEAFF.

In DNA, the CDR3 is TGCGCCAGCAGCAGCGGGGGCCCCACAGATACGCAGTATTTT. It specifies CASSSGGPTDTQYF. The rearrangement links TRBV5-1 to TRBJ2-3, with 8 bases fitting TRBD2. This CDR3 has 14 amino acids. The V and J ends lost 4 bases and 2 bases, in that order; junction bases with no gene match: 3. CDR1 SGHRS and CDR2 YFSETQ come from the germline V gene. Using reference TRBV5-1 and TRBJ2-3 for the parts outside the CDR3, the full variable domain is KAGVTQTPRYLIKTRGQQVTLSCSPISGHRSVSWYQQTPGQGLQFLFEYFSETQRNKGNFPGRFSGRQFSNSRSEMNVSTLELGDSALYLCASSSGGPTDTQYFGPGTRLTVL.

The chain uses TRBV6-6 and TRBJ1-6; a possible D gene is TRBD1 (6 bases). The V gene lost 2 bases and the J gene lost 13 bases, with 21 bases spanning the gap. Germline lookup yields CDR1 MNHNY and CDR2 SVGAGI (reference sequence). This CDR3 is built from 16 residues. CDR3 residues: CASSYGRRDKALPLHF. Here the CDR3 DNA reads TGTGCCAGCAGTTACGGCCGCCGGGACAAAGCGTTGCCCCTCCACTTT.

This clone was counted a few times. Other DNA sequences within the sample encode an identical CDR3. The chain couples TRBV5-1 to TRBJ1-5, with a tentative D call TRBD1 (5 bases). V lost 4 bases to trimming and J lost 4 bases, with 15 bases between them. The CDR3 loop spans 15 amino acids. Germline V gives CDR1 SGHRS, CDR2 YFSETQ. The CDR3 coding sequence is TGCGCCAGCAGCGCGGATGGGGCACCGAATCAGCCCCAGCATTTT. This translates into CASSADGAPNQPQHF. The full variable domain, with the rest looked up from reference TRBV5-1 and TRBJ1-5, is KAGVTQTPRYLIKTRGQQVTLSCSPISGHRSVSWYQQTPGQGLQFLFEYFSETQRNKGNFPGRFSGRQFSNSRSEMNVSTLELGDSALYLCASSADGAPNQPQHFGDGTRLSIL.

This clone was seen just once. The rearrangement links TRBV19 to TRBJ1-1, with 7 bases that match TRBD1. Trimming cost V 7 bases and J 5 bases; bases outside gene matches: 10. The CDR3 covers 14 residues. CDR1 is LNHDA and CDR2 is SQIVND in the germline V gene (reference sequence). As DNA, the CDR3 is TGTGCCAGTACCCCCCGACAGGGAGGAACTGAAGCTTTCTTT. This codes for CASTPRQGGTEAFF.

The chain employs TRBV5-1 and TRBJ2-1; 13 bases agree with TRBD2. This CDR3 contains 15 residues. Looked up from germline, CDR1 is SGHRS and CDR2 is YFSETQ. The junction had 0 bases not matched to a gene; V was cut back by 1 base and J by 5 bases. The CDR3 region is CASSLTSGGDNEQFF. Written as DNA, the CDR3 is TGCGCCAGCAGCTTGACTAGCGGGGGGGACAATGAGCAGTTCTTC.

The chain recombines TRBV18 with TRBJ1-2; D remains unclear. CDR1 is KGHSH and CDR2 is LQKENI in the germline V gene. The CDR3 length is 13 residues. With 2 bases removed from V and 4 bases from J, the gap between germline ends came to 8 bases. The CDR3 is CASSPTESYGYTF. CDR3 sequence (DNA): TGTGCCAGCTCACCAACAGAAAGCTATGGCTACACCTTC.

The V and J genes are TRBV4-1 and TRBJ1-1; D uncertain. Germline loops: CDR1 MGHRA, CDR2 YSYEKL. With 0 bases removed from V and 5 bases from J, the gap between germline ends came to 10 bases. The CDR3 consists of 14 residues. CDR3 DNA sequence: TGCGCCAGCAGCCAAGAGGAAGTTCGGACTGAAGCTTTCTTT. This codes for CASSQEEVRTEAFF.

This clone has more than one count but fewer than ten. V and J are TRBV7-9 and TRBJ1-4, with 7 bases aligning to TRBD1. The CDR3 length is 14 residues. V was pared by 3 bases and J by 4 bases, with 2 bases of the junction left unmatched. CDR1 is SEHNR and CDR2 is FQNEAQ in the germline V gene (reference sequence). The CDR3 nucleotides are TGTGCCAGCAGCTTGGGACAGATTAATGAAAAACTGTTTTTT. This sequence encodes CASSLGQINEKLFF.

The rearrangement uses TRBV2 and TRBJ2-7; TRBD2 aligns across 12 bases. The trim removed 1 base at V and 6 bases at J, leaving 1 base unmatched. Germline V lookup: CDR1 SNHLY, CDR2 FYNNEI. The CDR3 consists of 14 residues. The CDR3 DNA follows: TGTGCCAGCAGTGAAGTACTAGCGGGAGGCGAGCAGTACTTC. Its translation is CASSEVLAGGEQYF.

The V and J genes are TRBV5-1 and TRBJ2-1, with a possible D match to TRBD2 (6 bases). The CDR3 covers 13 residues. V gave up 4 bases and J gave up 10 bases, with 15 bases separating them. Germline CDR1 is SGHRS and CDR2 is YFSETQ. CDR3 bases: TGCGCCAGCAGCCCGGGACTTTCCTGGGAGCAGTTCTTC. Translated, it gives CASSPGLSWEQFF.

About this clone itself: The germline gene is not matched at one end of the junction; a read error may be the cause. The chain joins TRBV30 to TRBJ1-6, with D hard to call. CDR1 is GTSNPN and CDR2 is SVGIG in the germline V gene (reference sequence). The CDR3 is 13 residues long. CDR3 residues: CAWKGPSNSPLHF. The CDR3 DNA is TGTGCGTGGAAAGGGCCGTCTAATTCACCCCTCCACTTT. Full variable domain (outside the CDR3, taken from reference TRBV30 and TRBJ1-6): SQTIHQWPATLVQPVGSPLSLECTVEGTSNPNLYWYRQAAGRGLQLLFYSVGIGQISSEVPQNLSASRPQDRQFILSSKKLLLSDSGFYLCAWKGPSNSPLHFGNGTRLTVT.

The rearrangement uses TRBV7-8 and TRBJ2-1, with D perhaps matching TRBD1 (5 bases). Trimming cost V 6 bases and J 9 bases, with 21 bases left between them. The CDR3 runs to 15 residues. Germline V gene lookup returns CDR1 SGHVS and CDR2 FQNEAQ. The CDR3 sequence is CASRYPGMDTGEQFF. CDR3 sequence (DNA): TGTGCCAGCAGATATCCAGGGATGGATACTGGTGAGCAGTTCTTC.

The chain employs TRBV10-3 and TRBJ1-3; 8 nucleotides match TRBD1. The CDR3 spans 17 residues. Per the germline V gene, CDR1 is ENHRY and CDR2 is SYGVKD. After removal of 6 bases from V and 0 bases from J, the junction contained 10 bases not matched to a gene. CDR3 in DNA: TGTGCCATCAGCGACCCGGGACAGGTTAGCTCTGGAAACACCATATATTTT. Translating it yields CAISDPGQVSSGNTIYF.

The genes are TRBV27 and TRBJ2-7; no definite D call. Germline V CDR1 and CDR2: MNHEY, SMNVEV (reference sequence). This CDR3 is 11 amino acids long. V lost 8 bases and J 1 base, leaving 6 bases between the germline ends. The CDR3 sequence is CASGLSYEQYF. Here the CDR3 DNA reads TGTGCCAGCGGGCTTTCCTACGAGCAGTACTTC.

V gene TRBV18 combines with J gene TRBJ1-5; 10 positions match TRBD1. Germline V lookup: CDR1 KGHSH, CDR2 LQKENI. CDR3 size: 15 residues. The V gene end was trimmed by 6 bases and the J gene end by 5 bases; junction bases not matched to a gene: 7. The CDR3 DNA follows: TGTGCCAGCTCCTGGGACAGGGGCCTTGATCAGCCCCAGCATTTT. Protein product: CASSWDRGLDQPQHF.